This T cell receptor (beta chain) was sequenced in a study of a mutant IDH1 vaccine in newly diagnosed glioma. In the study overall: Previous care, which was radiotherapy, temozolomide, or both, most often involved both. The week-35 safety follow-up was V12, and the week-47 study end was V13.

CDR1 is KGHSH, CDR2 LQKENI, per germline. The CDR3 covers 16 residues. V lost 0 bases to trimming and J lost 0 bases, with 12 bases between them. The sample's time point: week 35, safety follow-up. Vaccination used 300 ug of mutant IDH1 20-mer peptide per dose, with topical imiquimod. Using immunoSEQ multiplex PCR, the repertoire was profiled, and TCRdb retains in-frame clones only, with some absent. This sample yields around 40,000 clones, of which 75% to 90% are seen a single time; about 1.5% belongs to the top ten. Regarding this clone: Its target is unknown.

The specimen was PBMCs, collected from a glioma patient whose treatment included an IDH1 peptide vaccine. This TCR came from a man aged 35-49 years with glioma. The chain couples TRBV18 to TRBJ2-7; tentative D call: TRBD2 (6 bases). This CDR3 reads CASSPPAGMSSYEQYF. The CDR3 DNA reads TGTGCCAGCTCACCACCGGCGGGGATGAGCTCCTACGAGCAGTACTTC. Using reference TRBV18 and TRBJ2-7 for the parts outside the CDR3, the full variable domain is NAGVMQNPRHLVRRRGQEARLRCSPMKGHSHVYWYRQLPEEGLKFMVYLQKENIIDESGMPKERFSAEFPKEGPSILRIQQVVRGDSAAYFCASSPPAGMSSYEQYFGPGTRLTVT.